Each of the 20 T cell receptor beta chains below was sequenced from the same sample in a study of T-cell reconstitution after alpha-beta-depleted transplantation in children. A library of TCRbeta sequences, prepared with unique molecular identifiers, was generated. Each CDR3 protein gets one entry after TCRdb re-called the PCR reads with MiXCR. The top ten hold around 5.1% of the sample, which has a few hundred thousand distinct CDR3 sequences, roughly a tenth seen once. The sample consisted of PBMCs from the stem cell graft donor, taken from the stem cell graft. All receptors derive from a human donor who donated a stem cell graft to a child with SCID.

This clonotype has at least ten counts. The chain links TRBV5-1 to TRBJ2-7; possibly TRBD1 for D (6 bases). The CDR3 extends over 14 amino acids. In germline, CDR1 is SGHRS, CDR2 YFSETQ. V lost 4 bases to trimming and J lost 2 bases, with 13 bases between them. The CDR3 is CASSIRDKTYEQYF. Written as DNA, the CDR3 is TGCGCCAGCAGCATTCGGGACAAAACCTACGAGCAGTACTTC. The variable domain in full, with the rest retrieved from reference TRBV5-1 and TRBJ2-7, is KAGVTQTPRYLIKTRGQQVTLSCSPISGHRSVSWYQQTPGQGLQFLFEYFSETQRNKGNFPGRFSGRQFSNSRSEMNVSTLELGDSALYLCASSIRDKTYEQYFGPGTRLTVT.

This clonotype was found many times. This chain links TRBV20-1 with TRBJ1-1; D is undetermined. V lost 5 bases to trimming and J lost 3 bases, with 13 bases between them. Germline CDR1 DFQATT, CDR2 SNEGSKA (reference sequence). The CDR3 sequence is 13 residues long. DNA of the CDR3: TGCAGTGCTCGGGAAAGGCTGTACACTGAAGCTTTCTTT. It translates to CSARERLYTEAFF.

This clonotype was recorded many times. The chain employs TRBV4-3 and TRBJ2-2; perhaps TRBD2 as D (6 bases). V gave up 4 bases and J gave up 0 bases, with 9 bases separating them. This CDR3 is 15 amino acids long. Germline loops: CDR1 LGHNA, CDR2 YSLEER. CDR3 nucleotides: TGCGCCAGCAGCCCCGGGAGCCCGAACACCGGGGAGCTGTTTTTT. Protein: CASSPGSPNTGELFF.

This clonotype was seen at least ten times. V gene TRBV6-6 combines with J gene TRBJ2-7; D possibly corresponds to TRBD2 (6 bases). This CDR3 is built from 12 residues. Trimming took off 7 bases at V and 6 bases at J, with 13 bases between the two ends. Germline V gene data show CDR1 as MNHNY and CDR2 as SVGAGI (reference sequence). The chain's CDR3 is CASTKLGGEQYF. Here the CDR3 DNA reads TGTGCCAGCACTAAGTTGGGGGGCGAGCAGTACTTC.

This clonotype was observed a few times. The genes are TRBV11-2 and TRBJ2-1, with TRBD2 identical over 9 bases. Germline lookup yields CDR1 SGHAT and CDR2 FQNNGV. CDR3 length: 18 amino acids. V gave up 1 base and J gave up 3 bases; unmatched junction bases: 10. CDR3 amino acids: CASSLVFAGGHIYNEQFF. Written as DNA, the CDR3 is TGTGCCAGCAGCTTAGTTTTTGCGGGGGGGCATATCTACAATGAGCAGTTCTTC.

This clonotype was recorded at least ten times. The V and J genes are TRBV9 and TRBJ2-2; 9 bases map to TRBD1. V shed 3 bases and J 0 bases; nucleotides not matched to a gene: 6. The V gene's germline CDR1 is SGDLS and CDR2 YYNGEE. The CDR3 has 17 amino acids. For the CDR3, the DNA is TGTGCCAGCAGCGCGGACAGGGGAAGCACGAACACCGGGGAGCTGTTTTTT. The encoded protein is CASSADRGSTNTGELFF.

This clonotype was seen many times. The chain uses TRBV14 and TRBJ1-1; D perhaps matches TRBD1 (6 bases). V was cut by 4 bases and J by 7 bases, with 10 bases left in between. The germline V gene has CDR1 SGHDN and CDR2 FVKESK. The CDR3 length is 12 residues. CDR3 sequence: CASSPGAIEAFF. The CDR3 nucleotides are TGTGCCAGCAGCCCAGGGGCTATTGAAGCTTTCTTT.

This clonotype was seen many times. The V and J genes are TRBV12-3 or TRBV12-4 and TRBJ2-7; D unresolved. CDR3 size: 14 residues. Trimming cost V 1 base and J 3 bases, with 10 bases left between them. The CDR3 coding sequence is TGTGCCAGCAGTTTAGTGGGTCGGAGCTACGAGCAGTACTTC. Protein product: CASSLVGRSYEQYF.

This clonotype was recorded at least ten times. A read error is likely, as this CDR3 ends without the conserved phenylalanine or tryptophan. V is TRBV28 and J is TRBJ2-1, with D perhaps TRBD1 (5 bases). V lost 2 bases and J 4 bases, leaving 12 bases between the germline ends. In germline, CDR1 is MDHEN, CDR2 SYDVKM. The CDR3 runs 15 residues. The CDR3 here is CASSLGAANYNEQFL. The CDR3 DNA is TGTGCCAGCAGTTTAGGGGCAGCAAATTACAATGAGCAGTTCCTC.

This clonotype has ten or more counts. This rearrangement joins TRBV5-5 to TRBJ1-1, with D tentatively TRBD1 (5 bases). There are 15 residues in the CDR3. The ends were cut back, 4 bases at V and 4 bases at J, with 17 bases in the middle. Germline CDR1 and CDR2: SGHKS and YYEKEE (reference sequence). CDR3 in DNA: TGTGCCAGCAGCCTCCTAAGGGGCGCGGGCACTGAAGCTTTCTTT. Protein product: CASSLLRGAGTEAFF. Combining the CDR3 with reference TRBV5-5 and TRBJ1-1 gives the whole variable domain DAGVTQSPTHLIKTRGQQVTLRCSPISGHKSVSWYQQVLGQGPQFIFQYYEKEERGRGNFPDRFSARQFPNYSSELNVNALLLGDSALYLCASSLLRGAGTEAFFGQGTRLTVV.

This clonotype was recorded at least ten times. The rearrangement uses TRBV5-1 and TRBJ1-3; no definite D call. CDR1 is SGHRS and CDR2 is YFSETQ in the germline V gene. V lost 0 bases to trimming and J lost 3 bases, with 13 bases between them. The CDR3 covers 16 residues. The CDR3 protein is CASSLDTAGGGNTIYF. The CDR3 DNA sequence: TGCGCCAGCAGCTTGGACACTGCCGGAGGTGGAAACACCATATATTTT.

This clonotype has a count of ten or more. The V and J genes are TRBV6-5 and TRBJ2-6; D is unresolved. The germline V gene has CDR1 MNHEY and CDR2 SVGAGI. The CDR3 is 14 residues long. V lost 4 bases and J lost 2, with 6 bases in between. The CDR3 region has the DNA TGTGCCAGCAGTTTAATTCCTGGGGCCAACGTCCTGACTTTC. Amino acids: CASSLIPGANVLTF.

This clonotype was picked up many times. The gene calls are TRBV6-1 and TRBJ2-3; D is perhaps TRBD2 (6 bases). The germline gives CDR1 MNHNS, CDR2 SASEGT. There are 15 residues in the CDR3. The V gene lost 1 base and the J gene lost 5 bases, with 13 bases spanning the gap. CDR3 sequence: CASSEGVSGGDTQYF. CDR3 nucleotide sequence: TGTGCCAGCAGTGAAGGAGTCTCCGGGGGAGATACGCAGTATTTT.

This clonotype was seen repeatedly, ten times or more. This rearrangement joins TRBV6-1 to TRBJ1-1, with a tentative D call TRBD1 (6 bases). V was clipped by 6 bases and J by 5 bases, with 13 bases between them. Germline-derived CDR1 and CDR2 are MNHNS and SASEGT. The CDR3 is 13 amino acids. CDR3 residues: CASRGAGNTEAFF. CDR3 bases: TGTGCCAGCAGGGGGGCAGGGAATACTGAAGCTTTCTTT.

This clonotype appeared many times. The genes are TRBV28 and TRBJ2-7; no firm D call. With 4 bases removed from V and 3 bases from J, the gap between germline ends came to 13 bases. The CDR3 is 14 residues long. CDR1 is MDHEN and CDR2 is SYDVKM in the germline V gene. CDR3 bases: TGTGCCAGCAGTTCACCAGCTTTCTACTACGAGCAGTACTTC. This translates into CASSSPAFYYEQYF. Drawing the rest from reference TRBV28 and TRBJ2-7, the complete variable domain is DVKVTQSSRYLVKRTGEKVFLECVQDMDHENMFWYRQDPGLGLRLIYFSYDVKMKEKGDIPEGYSVSREKKERFSLILESASTNQTSMYLCASSSPAFYYEQYFGPGTRLTVT.

This clonotype has a count of ten or more. This chain joins TRBV20-1 and TRBJ1-5; D gene uncertain. CDR3 size: 14 residues. V lost 3 bases to trimming and J lost 0 bases, with 9 bases between them. In germline, CDR1 is DFQATT, CDR2 SNEGSKA (reference sequence). The CDR3, as DNA: TGCAGTGCTAGGTCCGGCAGTAGCAATCAGCCCCAGCATTTT. Encoded protein: CSARSGSSNQPQHF.

In this sample, this clonotype turned up many times. The V call is TRBV20-1, the J call TRBJ1-1; 7 bases are shared with TRBD1. The CDR3 covers 15 residues. With 5 bases clipped from V and 0 bases from J, the junction kept 9 bases outside the gene matches. Germline V gene lookup returns CDR1 DFQATT and CDR2 SNEGSKA (reference sequence). CDR3 region: CSAARDSLMNTEAFF. DNA for the CDR3: TGCAGTGCTGCCCGGGACAGCTTAATGAACACTGAAGCTTTCTTT.

This clonotype was seen ten or more times. The rearrangement uses TRBV3-1 and TRBJ1-6; D is ambiguous. The CDR3 sequence is 12 residues long. Trimming shortened V by 1 base and J by 7 bases, and 2 bases separated the two germline ends. Germline V gives CDR1 LGHDT, CDR2 YNNKEL (reference sequence). CDR3 DNA: TGTGCCAGCAGCCAAGGGAATTCACCCCTCCACTTT. Translating it yields CASSQGNSPLHF.

The table lists this clonotype with many counts. The J gene is TRBJ1-1, the V gene TRBV6-5; tentative D call: TRBD1 (5 bases). The CDR3 length is 11 residues. Germline CDR1 and CDR2: MNHEY and SVGAGI. Trimming shortened V by 4 bases and J by 8 bases, and 8 bases separated the two germline ends. CDR3 sequence (DNA): TGTGCCAGCAGTTTCAGGGAAGAAGCTTTCTTT. Its protein is CASSFREEAFF.

This clonotype has at least ten counts. The chain's CDR3 is CASSLGLVRETQYF. CDR3 DNA sequence: TGTGCCAGCAGCTTAGGGCTAGTCAGGGAGACCCAGTACTTC. This chain joins TRBV5-6 and TRBJ2-5; D remains unclear. CDR1 SGHDT and CDR2 YYEEEE come from the germline V gene. This CDR3 has 14 residues. The V gene lost 2 bases and the J gene lost 5 bases, with 13 bases spanning the gap.